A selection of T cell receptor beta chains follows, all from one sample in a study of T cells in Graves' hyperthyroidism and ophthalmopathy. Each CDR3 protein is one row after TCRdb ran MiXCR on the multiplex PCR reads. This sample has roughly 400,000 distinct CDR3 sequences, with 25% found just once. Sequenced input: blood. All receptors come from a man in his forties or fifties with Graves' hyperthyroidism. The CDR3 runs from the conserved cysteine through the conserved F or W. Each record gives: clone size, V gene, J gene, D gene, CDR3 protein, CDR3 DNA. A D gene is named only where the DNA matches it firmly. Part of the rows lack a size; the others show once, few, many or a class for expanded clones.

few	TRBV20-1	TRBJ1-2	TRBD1	CSASQGTYGYTF	TGCAGTGCCTCACAGGGGACCTATGGCTACACCTTC
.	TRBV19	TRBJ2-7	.	CASSIAPGTTYEQYF	TGTGCCAGTAGTATAGCCCCCGGGACAACTTACGAGCAGTACTTC
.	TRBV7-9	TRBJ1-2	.	CASSFVPARVYGYTF	TGTGCCAGCAGCTTTGTCCCCGCCCGAGTCTATGGCTACACCTTC
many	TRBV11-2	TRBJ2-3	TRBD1	CASSWATSTGGETDTQYF	TGTGCCAGCAGCTGGGCAACCTCTACAGGGGGCGAGACAGATACGCAGTATTTT
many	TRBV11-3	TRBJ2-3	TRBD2	CASSLASGRSDTQYF	TGTGCCAGCAGCTTGGCTAGCGGGCGTTCAGATACGCAGTATTTT
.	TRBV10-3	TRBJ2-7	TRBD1	CAIRGTGDEQYF	TGTGCCATCAGGGGGACAGGGGACGAGCAGTACTTC
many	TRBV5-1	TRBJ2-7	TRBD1	CASSLRDRGHYEQYF	TGCGCCAGCAGCTTGAGGGACAGGGGGCACTACGAGCAGTACTTC
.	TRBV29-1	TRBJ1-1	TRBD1	CSVRDRGLGEAFF	TGCAGCGTCCGGGACAGGGGGCTCGGAGAAGCTTTCTTT
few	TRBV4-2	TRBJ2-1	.	CASSQDFVGNEQFF	TGTGCCAGCAGCCAAGATTTTGTAGGCAATGAGCAGTTCTTC
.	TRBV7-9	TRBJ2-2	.	CASSLDLPTGELFF	TGTGCCAGCAGCTTAGACCTTCCCACCGGGGAGCTGTTTTTT
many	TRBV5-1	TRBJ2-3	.	CASSWEPTDTQYF	TGCGCCAGCAGCTGGGAGCCAACAGATACGCAGTATTTT
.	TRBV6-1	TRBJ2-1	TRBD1	CASSTTGGSYNEQFF	TGTGCCAGCAGCACTACAGGGGGATCTTACAATGAGCAGTTCTTC
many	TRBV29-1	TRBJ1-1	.	CSVREGHGEAFF	TGCAGCGTTCGAGAAGGCCACGGCGAAGCTTTCTTT
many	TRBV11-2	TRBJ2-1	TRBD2	CASRHTGTSRDEQFF	TGTGCCAGCAGACACACCGGGACTAGCCGGGATGAGCAGTTCTTC
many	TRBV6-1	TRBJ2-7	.	CASSAEGSAYEQYF	TGTGCCAGCAGTGCTGAGGGCAGCGCCTACGAGCAGTACTTC
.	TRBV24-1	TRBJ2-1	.	CATSPWDYNEQFF	TGTGCCACCAGTCCGTGGGACTACAATGAGCAGTTCTTC
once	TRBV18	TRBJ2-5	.	CASLGVQETQYF	TGTGCCAGCCTGGGAGTACAAGAGACCCAGTACTTC
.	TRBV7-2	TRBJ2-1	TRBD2	CASSLSPASGKYNEQFF	TGTGCCAGCAGCTTAAGTCCGGCTAGCGGGAAATACAATGAGCAGTTCTTC
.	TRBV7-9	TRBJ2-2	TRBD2	CASSLAAGGSAGELFF	TGTGCCAGCAGCTTAGCAGCGGGAGGTTCTGCCGGGGAGCTGTTTTTT
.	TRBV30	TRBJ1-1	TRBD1	CAWSAGGTGREAFF	TGTGCCTGGAGTGCAGGAGGGACAGGGCGTGAAGCTTTCTTT
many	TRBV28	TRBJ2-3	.	CASSVAFNTQYF	TGTGCCAGCAGTGTTGCGTTCAATACGCAGTATTTT
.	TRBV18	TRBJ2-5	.	CASSPDVGSSETQYF	TGTGCCAGCTCACCAGACGTTGGGAGCTCAGAGACCCAGTACTTC
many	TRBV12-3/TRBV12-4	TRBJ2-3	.	CASSPSVDTQYF	TGTGCCAGCAGCCCTAGCGTAGATACGCAGTATTTT
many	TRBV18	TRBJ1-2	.	CASSPSRGNYGYTF	TGTGCCAGCTCACCATCGAGGGGGAACTATGGCTACACCTTC